A single sample gave rise to the 31 T cell receptor beta chains below, sequenced in a study of blood T cell repertoires in COVID-19. Measured with immunoSEQ multiplex PCR; TCRdb has only the in-frame clones, and not every one. The sample lists 95,000 to 100,000 clones; more than 80% were seen once. Sequenced material: peripheral blood. Receptors were obtained from a human donor in a cohort sampled during active COVID-19.

The chain is built from TRBV5-1 and TRBJ2-7; 13 bases are a match to TRBD2. This CDR3 is 15 amino acids long. V shed 3 bases and J 5 bases; nucleotides not matched to a gene: 5. The germline V gene has CDR1 SGHRS and CDR2 YFSETQ. CDR3 nucleotides: TGCGCCAGCAGCTCAACTAGCGGGAGGGCGAACGAGCAGTACTTC. Translating it yields CASSSTSGRANEQYF.

The chain combines TRBV10-3 with TRBJ2-7; the D gene is possibly TRBD2 (5 bases). The CDR3 totals 12 residues. CDR1 and CDR2 (germline): ENHRY, SYGVKD. Trimming stripped 3 bases from V and 7 bases from J, with 10 bases between. The CDR3 loop is CAISDGVGEQYF. As DNA, the CDR3 is TGTGCCATCAGTGACGGGGTCGGGGAGCAGTACTTC.

In its sample, this clone was seen once. This chain connects TRBV19 to TRBJ1-2; D is undetermined. CDR3 length: 17 amino acids. Germline CDR1 is LNHDA and CDR2 is SQIVND (reference sequence). The V gene lost 7 bases and the J gene lost 7 bases, with 28 bases spanning the gap. This chain's CDR3 is CASIPSHSGRGGRGYTF. DNA of the CDR3: TGTGCCAGTATCCCTTCCCATTCGGGGAGAGGTGGACGTGGCTACACCTTC.

V and J are TRBV3-1 (or the pseudogene TRBV3-2) and TRBJ1-1, with TRBD1 identical over 7 bases. Germline values: CDR1 LGHDT, CDR2 YNNKEL (reference sequence). Trimming at V came to 7 bases and at J to 5 bases, leaving 10 bases not matched to a gene. This CDR3 is 14 amino acids long. The CDR3 sequence: CASTIQGLGTEAFF. The CDR3 bases are TGTGCCAGCACCATACAGGGGCTGGGGACTGAAGCTTTCTTT.

The chain couples TRBV28 to TRBJ1-2; tentative D call: TRBD1 (6 bases). Per germline, CDR1 MDHEN and CDR2 SYDVKM. CDR3 length: 13 amino acids. The CDR3: CAGGGPPNYGYTF. Written as DNA, the CDR3 is TGTGCGGGTGGGGGCCCCCCTAACTATGGCTACACCTTC.

V usage is TRBV6-1 and J usage is TRBJ1-6, with 9 bases identical to TRBD1. Trimming took 7 bases from V and 10 from J; bases not matched to a gene: 5. Germline values: CDR1 MNHNS, CDR2 SASEGT. The CDR3 has 13 amino acids. DNA for the CDR3: TGTGCCAGCACCCGACAGGGGGGATCACCCCTCCACTTT. Residues: CASTRQGGSPLHF.

This clone appeared a few times. The chain links TRBV6-5 to TRBJ2-7; 9 positions agree with TRBD1. The CDR3 length is 15 residues. V lost 2 bases and J lost 3; bases outside the gene matches: 5. The V gene's germline CDR1 is MNHEY and CDR2 SVGAGI. CDR3 coding DNA: TGTGCCAGCAGTTACCGGGACAGGGAATACTACGAGCAGTACTTC. Translating it yields CASSYRDREYYEQYF.

This chain links TRBV3-1 (or the pseudogene TRBV3-2) with TRBJ2-1, with 7 nucleotides matching TRBD2. The length of the CDR3 is 15 residues. V was clipped by 4 bases and J by 8 bases; unmatched bases: 11. Per germline, CDR1 LGHDT and CDR2 YNNKEL (reference sequence). The CDR3 nucleotides read TGTGCCAGCAGCCTCTCAGCGGGAATAGACTATGAGCAGTTCTTC. Residues: CASSLSAGIDYEQFF.

The rearrangement uses TRBV5-5 and TRBJ2-3; no definite D call. V lost 4 bases to trimming and J lost 2 bases, with 20 bases between them. The CDR3 extends over 17 amino acids. Germline-derived CDR1 and CDR2 are SGHKS and YYEKEE (reference sequence). CDR3 sequence: CASSPIATPVPTDTQYF. The CDR3 coding sequence is TGTGCCAGCAGCCCGATCGCTACCCCTGTCCCCACAGATACGCAGTATTTT.

This clone was counted a few times. The rearrangement uses TRBV7-2 and TRBJ2-2; maybe TRBD2 (6 bases). Germline V gene sequence: CDR1 SGHTA, CDR2 FQGNSA. There are 16 residues in the CDR3. The V gene lost 2 bases and the J gene lost 0 bases, with 10 bases spanning the gap. For the CDR3, the DNA is TGTGCCAGCAGCTTATTAGGCGGGGCGAACACCGGGGAGCTGTTTTTT. Protein: CASSLLGGANTGELFF.

J is TRBJ1-3 and V is TRBV21-1; the table gives TRBD1 as D, unverified against the DNA. TRBV21-1 is marked as a pseudogene. The CDR3 is 16 residues long. This CDR3 reads CASRGQGGNSGNTIYF. CDR3 sequence (DNA): TGTGCCAGCCGGGGACAGGGAGGAAACTCTGGAAACACCATATATTTT.

The rearrangement links TRBV19 to TRBJ2-7; 8 bases fit TRBD1. This CDR3 has 16 amino acids. Germline CDR1 and CDR2: LNHDA and SQIVND (reference sequence). The ends lost 0 bases at V and 2 bases at J; junction bases unmatched: 6. The CDR3 sequence: CASSIEGQDFTYEQYF. In DNA form, the CDR3 reads TGTGCCAGTAGTATAGAGGGACAGGACTTTACCTACGAGCAGTACTTC.

This sequence joins TRBV9 and TRBJ2-1, with TRBD1 matching 8 bases. Germline loops: CDR1 SGDLS, CDR2 YYNGEE. Trimming took 3 bases from V and 4 from J; bases not matched to a gene: 12. The CDR3 length is 17 residues. This chain's CDR3 is CASSAGKGQGSYNEQFF. The CDR3 nucleotides are TGTGCCAGCAGCGCCGGAAAAGGACAGGGCTCATACAATGAGCAGTTCTTC.

The chain joins TRBV5-6 to TRBJ2-1; weak D call: TRBD2 (6 bases). Trimming removed 6 bases from V and 2 bases from J, with 15 bases in between. The CDR3 length is 15 residues. Germline V gene lookup returns CDR1 SGHDT and CDR2 YYEEEE. Written as DNA, the CDR3 is TGTGCCAGCACCCTTCCCGGGGGAGCCTACAATGAGCAGTTCTTC. This codes for CASTLPGGAYNEQFF.

V and J are TRBV5-8 and TRBJ1-6; possible D gene TRBD1, 5 bases. The CDR3 contains 15 residues. CDR1 and CDR2 from the germline V gene are SGHTS and YDEGEE. V lost 5 bases and J 4 bases, leaving 13 bases between the germline ends. CDR3 bases: TGTGCCAGCAGGTTTTCAGGGTTGTATAATTCACCCCTCCACTTT. Translation gives CASRFSGLYNSPLHF.

This chain links TRBV5-1 with TRBJ2-7; no clear D. V shed 0 bases and J shed 6 bases, with 13 bases lying between them. The CDR3 loop spans 14 amino acids. Germline V lookup: CDR1 SGHRS, CDR2 YFSETQ. DNA of the CDR3: TGCGCCAGCAGCTTGGACGGTCGTCTCGGCGAGCAGTACTTC. Residues: CASSLDGRLGEQYF.

The chain is built from TRBV6-2 or TRBV6-3 and TRBJ2-7, with 7 bases matching TRBD1. The CDR3 consists of 16 residues. The germline gives CDR1 MNHEY, CDR2 SVGEGT. J lost 7 bases, V lost 0 bases, and 12 bases had no gene match. The CDR3: CASSYSVRGQLWEQYF. The CDR3 coding sequence is TGTGCCAGCAGTTACTCGGTTAGGGGACAGCTGTGGGAGCAGTACTTC.

The chain couples TRBV5-1 to TRBJ2-2; 10 bases line up with TRBD2. Trimming took 3 bases from V and 0 from J; bases not matched to a gene: 8. Germline V CDR1 and CDR2: SGHRS, YFSETQ. The CDR3 is 18 residues long. CDR3 sequence reads: CASSSGLAGVSNTGELFF. The CDR3 bases are TGCGCCAGCAGCTCGGGGCTAGCGGGAGTTTCGAACACCGGGGAGCTGTTTTTT.

The gene calls are TRBV3-1 (or the pseudogene TRBV3-2) and TRBJ2-5; tentative D call: TRBD1 (5 bases). Trimming cost V 6 bases and J 1 base, with 6 bases left between them. The CDR3 contains 12 residues. The germline CDR1 and CDR2 sequences are LGHDT and YNNKEL (reference sequence). The CDR3 reads CASSDSQETQYF. CDR3 bases: TGTGCCAGCAGTGACAGCCAAGAGACCCAGTACTTC.

The chain links TRBV5-1 to TRBJ1-3; 7 nucleotides match TRBD1. V gave up 5 bases and J gave up 5 bases; unmatched junction bases: 10. Per germline, CDR1 SGHRS and CDR2 YFSETQ. This CDR3 is built from 15 residues. The CDR3 protein is CASSIDGTARNTIYF. The CDR3 DNA follows: TGCGCCAGCAGTATAGACGGGACAGCCCGAAACACCATATATTTT.

The chain carries TRBV27 and TRBJ2-1; 8 nucleotides match TRBD1. Trimming at V came to 6 bases and at J to 4 bases, leaving 8 bases not matched to a gene. Germline CDR1 MNHEY, CDR2 SMNVEV (reference sequence). This CDR3 region has 15 residues. CDR3 DNA sequence: TGTGCCAGCAGCCTTCGACAGGGGACGTACAATGAGCAGTTCTTC. This gives the protein CASSLRQGTYNEQFF.

This clone turned up a few times. This chain uses TRBV7-9 with TRBJ1-2; D remains unclear. With 4 bases removed from V and 1 base from J, the gap between germline ends came to 16 bases. This CDR3 comprises 16 residues. The V gene's germline CDR1 is SEHNR and CDR2 FQNEAQ (reference sequence). This CDR3 is CASSSPPATSNYGYTF. CDR3 nucleotide sequence: TGTGCCAGCAGCTCACCCCCTGCGACAAGTAACTATGGCTACACCTTC.

The DNA for the CDR3 is TGTGCCAGCAGTTACTCCGGGAGTAGCACAGATACGCAGTATTTT. This sequence encodes CASSYSGSSTDTQYF. The chain has TRBV6-5 and TRBJ2-3; D possibly corresponds to TRBD2 (6 bases). V was pared by 0 bases and J by 0 bases, with 7 bases between. Germline CDR1 and CDR2: MNHEY and SVGAGI. The CDR3 sequence is 15 residues long.

The CDR3 sequence: CASSMGDFTDTQYF. In DNA form, the CDR3 reads TGTGCCAGTAGTATGGGGGACTTCACAGATACGCAGTATTTT. The chain couples TRBV19 to TRBJ2-3; possible D gene TRBD2, 6 bases. CDR1 is LNHDA, CDR2 SQIVND, per germline (reference sequence). This CDR3 comprises 14 residues. V shed 3 bases and J shed 2 bases, with 9 bases lying between them. Filled out from reference TRBV19 and TRBJ2-3, the complete variable domain reads DGGITQSPKYLFRKEGQNVTLSCEQNLNHDAMYWYRQDPGQGLRLIYYSQIVNDFQKGDIAEGYSVSREKKESFPLTVTSAQKNPTAFYLCASSMGDFTDTQYFGPGTRLTVL.

This chain joins TRBV29-1 and TRBJ1-2, with D possibly being TRBD1 (6 bases). V was clipped by 6 bases and J by 6 bases, with 11 bases between them. Germline CDR1 SQVTM, CDR2 ANQGSEA. The CDR3 totals 11 residues. CDR3 amino acids: CSVLTGHGYTF. The CDR3, as DNA: TGCAGCGTACTGACAGGACATGGCTACACCTTC.

The gene calls are TRBV10-3 and TRBJ2-7; possibly TRBD2 for D (6 bases). The V gene lost 3 bases and the J gene lost 5 bases, with 17 bases spanning the gap. Germline V lookup: CDR1 ENHRY, CDR2 SYGVKD. The CDR3 totals 15 residues. CDR3 DNA: TGTGCCATCAGTGACGTCTCCCGGGGGTCCGACGAGCAGTACTTC. Amino acid sequence: CAISDVSRGSDEQYF.

This clone has just a few counts. The chain employs TRBV27 and TRBJ2-1; 11 nucleotides line up with TRBD1. Germline V CDR1 and CDR2: MNHEY, SMNVEV (reference sequence). This CDR3 contains 15 residues. With V trimmed by 3 bases and J by 7 bases, 5 bases remained unmatched. CDR3 in amino acids: CASSFRTGGWNEQFF. The CDR3 DNA reads as TGTGCCAGCAGTTTTCGGACAGGGGGCTGGAATGAGCAGTTCTTC.

This clone was seen a single time. The V and J genes are TRBV5-1 and TRBJ2-5; 13 bases are shared with TRBD2. Germline loops: CDR1 SGHRS, CDR2 YFSETQ. V gave up 4 bases and J gave up 2 bases; unmatched junction bases: 5. CDR3 length: 16 amino acids. In nucleotides, the CDR3 is TGCGCCAGCAGCCCGGGACTAGCGGGGATACAAGAGACCCAGTACTTC. This sequence encodes CASSPGLAGIQETQYF.

This sequence joins TRBV7-9 and TRBJ2-1, with 9 nucleotides matching TRBD1. CDR1 SEHNR and CDR2 FQNEAQ come from the germline V gene (reference sequence). J lost 7 bases, V lost 1 base, and 8 bases had no gene match. The CDR3 has 16 residues. CDR3 sequence (DNA): TGTGCCAGCAGCTTAGAACAGGGGGCAAGGGTTAATGAGCAGTTCTTC. It specifies CASSLEQGARVNEQFF.

The chain uses TRBV7-6 and TRBJ1-4, with a possible D match to TRBD1 (5 bases). Germline V gene sequence: CDR1 SGHVS, CDR2 FNYEAQ. V lost 6 bases to trimming and J lost 3 bases, with 32 bases between them. The CDR3 is 21 residues long. In DNA form, the CDR3 reads TGTGCCAGCAGTTTGAATATGGGTGATTTAACCAGGGCGGGGGCTAATGAAAAACTGTTTTTT. Its translation: CASSLNMGDLTRAGANEKLFF.

The J gene is TRBJ2-1, the V gene TRBV15; 7 bases are shared with TRBD1. The CDR3 length is 16 residues. The ends lost 4 bases at V and 6 bases at J; junction bases unmatched: 12. The germline V gene has CDR1 LNHNV and CDR2 YYDKDF (reference sequence). CDR3 amino acids: CATSKWTGHASNEQFF. CDR3 nucleotide sequence: TGTGCCACCAGCAAATGGACAGGTCACGCTTCCAATGAGCAGTTCTTC.